These 13 T cell receptor beta chains were sequenced from one sample in a study of T-cell reconstitution after alpha-beta-depleted transplantation in children. Regarding the study as a whole: Among T cells one year after transplant, newly produced cells accounted for most counts and diversity.

Their recognized antigens are unknown. Preparation of the TCRbeta library was carried out with unique molecular identifiers. TCRdb used MiXCR to reprocess the PCR reads, holding one entry per CDR3 protein. The sample lists about 290,000 distinct CDR3 sequences; nearly 8% were seen once. Here the sequenced sample was peripheral blood, taken 360 days after TCRalphabeta/CD19-depleted stem cell transplant. Every receptor here comes from a female patient aged 2 to 10 who had a stem cell transplant for Fanconi anemia, so the T cells may come from the graft donor.

This clonotype has a count of ten or more. CDR3 nucleotide sequence: TGTGCCAGCAGGTTGTGGGGCGACGGGGCAGATACGCAGTATTTT. Translated: CASRLWGDGADTQYF. The gene calls are TRBV12-3 or TRBV12-4 and TRBJ2-3; D is perhaps TRBD1 or TRBD2 (5 bases each). CDR3 size: 15 residues. The V end lost 6 bases, the J end lost 4 bases, and 17 bases lay between the germline ends.

This clonotype was detected a few times. The chain is built from TRBV6-2 or TRBV6-3 and TRBJ2-7; no clear D. The germline gives CDR1 MNHEY, CDR2 SVGEGT. The V gene lost 3 bases and the J gene lost 5 bases, with 8 bases spanning the gap. The CDR3 is made up of 12 amino acids. The CDR3, as DNA: TGTGCCAGCAGTTATAGTAGCAACGAGCAGTACTTC. This sequence encodes CASSYSSNEQYF.

This clonotype was counted at least ten times. The chain combines TRBV29-1 with TRBJ2-5; maybe TRBD1 (5 bases). Trimming cost V 2 bases and J 4 bases, with 11 bases left between them. From germline, CDR1 is SQVTM and CDR2 ANQGSEA. CDR3 size: 13 residues. CDR3 bases: TGCAGCGTTGAACCACAGGATTTAGAGACCCAGTACTTC. This encodes CSVEPQDLETQYF.

This clonotype has a count of ten or more. The rearrangement joins TRBV4-3 to TRBJ1-5; tentative D call: TRBD1 (5 bases). Deletions cut 6 bases from V and 9 bases from J, with 24 bases between. The CDR3 totals 16 residues. Germline V CDR1 and CDR2: LGHNA, YSLEER. The CDR3 loop is CASSLLPGRWIGPQHF. DNA of the CDR3: TGCGCCAGCAGTCTTCTCCCGGGACGGTGGATAGGGCCCCAGCATTTT.

This clonotype occurred many times. This chain connects TRBV27 to TRBJ2-1; the match to TRBD2 covers 10 bases. The J segment lost 4 bases and the V segment lost 6 bases, leaving 6 bases of the junction unmatched. The CDR3 spans 15 residues. Germline CDR1 MNHEY, CDR2 SMNVEV (reference sequence). CDR3 DNA sequence: TGTGCCAGCAGGAATAGCGGGGGGAAATACAATGAGCAGTTCTTC. The encoded protein is CASRNSGGKYNEQFF.

This clonotype was seen many times. The chain joins TRBV29-1 to TRBJ2-1, with 11 nucleotides matching TRBD2. Germline lookup yields CDR1 SQVTM and CDR2 ANQGSEA. This CDR3 is 13 amino acids long. The J segment lost 12 bases and the V segment lost 5 bases, leaving 9 bases of the junction unmatched. The CDR3 sequence: CSVQVVAGGVQFF. Here the CDR3 DNA reads TGCAGCGTTCAGGTAGTAGCGGGAGGGGTGCAGTTCTTC.

This clonotype was recorded many times. The chain couples TRBV12-3 or TRBV12-4 to TRBJ1-5, with D possibly TRBD1 on 5 matching bases. The CDR3 covers 12 residues. Deletions cut 6 bases from V and 4 bases from J, with 7 bases between. CDR3 protein: CASSEGNQPQHF. CDR3 nucleotides: TGTGCCAGCAGCGAGGGGAATCAGCCCCAGCATTTT.

This clonotype showed up many times. The V gene is TRBV20-1, the J gene TRBJ2-7; D gene ambiguous. The CDR3 has 14 amino acids. The V end lost 4 bases, the J end lost 4 bases, and 17 bases lay between the germline ends. The germline gives CDR1 DFQATT, CDR2 SNEGSKA (reference sequence). CDR3 sequence (DNA): TGCAGTGCTAATAGGGTCCAGTCCACATACGAGCAGTACTTC. Amino acid sequence: CSANRVQSTYEQYF.

The sample holds a few counts of this clonotype. The CDR3 DNA reads as TGTGCCAGCAGTTTGCGTCCAGTGTCCTATGGCTACACCTTC. It encodes CASSLRPVSYGYTF. The genes are TRBV28 and TRBJ1-2; unclear D gene. Germline values: CDR1 MDHEN, CDR2 SYDVKM. This CDR3 is built from 14 residues. The V and J ends lost 3 bases and 4 bases respectively, with 12 bases between them.

This clonotype was picked up many times. The J gene is TRBJ1-6, the V gene TRBV2, with D possibly matching TRBD1 (6 bases). The CDR3 is 14 amino acids. From germline, CDR1 is SNHLY and CDR2 FYNNEI. V lost 5 bases, J lost 9 bases, and 14 bases lay in between. The CDR3 region is CASSLQGRGSPLHF. The CDR3 DNA reads as TGTGCCAGCAGTTTACAGGGTCGGGGTTCACCCCTCCACTTT.

This clonotype was counted at least ten times. The rearrangement links TRBV5-6 to TRBJ1-2, with TRBD1 matching over 8 bases. Germline CDR1 SGHDT, CDR2 YYEEEE. V lost 4 bases and J lost 5; bases outside the gene matches: 4. CDR3 length: 13 amino acids. The CDR3 loop is CASSPWTGYGYTF. CDR3 nucleotides: TGTGCCAGCAGCCCTTGGACAGGGTATGGCTACACCTTC.

The rearrangement uses TRBV2 and TRBJ2-2; 11 nucleotides align to TRBD1. CDR1 and CDR2 (germline): SNHLY, FYNNEI. This CDR3 region has 18 residues. CDR3 amino acids: CTFSFPGQGAINTGELFF. DNA for the CDR3: TGTACCTTCAGTTTTCCAGGACAGGGGGCCATAAACACCGGGGAGCTGTTTTTT.

This clonotype was picked up many times. V and J are TRBV15 and TRBJ2-2; D gene unclear. This CDR3 comprises 16 residues. With 1 base removed from V and 2 bases from J, the gap between germline ends came to 11 bases. Germline V gene lookup returns CDR1 LNHNV and CDR2 YYDKDF (reference sequence). In DNA form, the CDR3 reads TGTGCCACCAGCAGAGTGGGTGGGGTTAACACCGGGGAGCTGTTTTTT. It encodes CATSRVGGVNTGELFF.